These 22 T cell receptor beta chains share one sample of origin, sequenced in a study of T cell responses to AZD1222 COVID-19 vaccine (dated by TCRdb to the early 2020s). To prepare the library, the immunoSEQ multiplex PCR assay was applied. TCRdb took this table from immuneACCESS and kept in-frame rearrangements with V and J called. Such tables lack part of the clones; where checked against another copy, unresolved V genes explain under half of the gap, and the rest is unexplained. The sample table lists 100,000 to 130,000 clones, about 86% of them with a count of one. Less than 3.5% of the sample is in the top ten clones. Explained via the paper, the time point label denotes: baseline before first vaccination. Sequences were derived from peripheral blood, sampled on day 0 of AZD1222 vaccination. All receptors come from an adult in good health.

A few counts support this clone. The V and J genes are TRBV29-1 and TRBJ1-4; possibly TRBD1 for D (5 bases). Trimming removed 4 bases at V and 2 bases at J, with 14 bases between. Germline CDR1 reads SQVTM; CDR2 reads ANQGSEA. CDR3 length: 15 residues. The CDR3 DNA reads as TGCAGCGTTGCCGGGACTTCAGCGACTAATGAAAAACTGTTTTTT. This sequence encodes CSVAGTSATNEKLFF.

This clone has just a few counts. The V call is TRBV5-1, the J call TRBJ1-2; TRBD1 matches 10 bases. The V gene's germline CDR1 is SGHRS and CDR2 YFSETQ. V shed 0 bases, J shed 8 bases, and the junction held 10 bases outside the gene matches. The CDR3 loop spans 16 amino acids. As DNA, the CDR3 is TGCGCCAGCAGCTTGGGTACGGGACAGGGGATCGGCGGCTACACCTTC. Translating gives CASSLGTGQGIGGYTF. The variable domain in full, completed from reference TRBV5-1 and TRBJ1-2, reads KAGVTQTPRYLIKTRGQQVTLSCSPISGHRSVSWYQQTPGQGLQFLFEYFSETQRNKGNFPGRFSGRQFSNSRSEMNVSTLELGDSALYLCASSLGTGQGIGGYTFGSGTRLTVV.

V and J are TRBV5-8 and TRBJ2-1; weak D call: TRBD2 (6 bases). Germline lookup yields CDR1 SGHTS and CDR2 YDEGEE. Trimming left V 0 bases short and J 4 bases short, with 8 bases between. The CDR3 loop spans 14 amino acids. CDR3: CASSLVGTYNEQFF. The CDR3 bases are TGTGCCAGCAGCTTGGTGGGGACTTACAATGAGCAGTTCTTC. The whole variable domain, filled in from reference TRBV5-8 and TRBJ2-1, reads EAGVTQSPTHLIKTRGQQATLRCSPISGHTSVYWYQQALGLGLQFLLWYDEGEERNRGNFPPRFSGRQFPNYSSELNVNALELEDSALYLCASSLVGTYNEQFFGPGTRLTVL.

V and J are TRBV3-1 (or the pseudogene TRBV3-2) and TRBJ1-3; D is unresolved. The CDR3 has 15 residues. Germline V CDR1 and CDR2: LGHDT, YNNKEL (reference sequence). The V end was cut by 1 base, the J end by 0 bases, with 7 bases between. CDR3 sequence: CASSQVASSGNTIYF. In DNA, the CDR3 is TGTGCCAGCAGCCAAGTGGCCAGCTCTGGAAACACCATATATTTT.

The J gene is TRBJ1-2, the V gene TRBV9; 7 bases are a match to TRBD1. The CDR3 contains 16 residues. With V trimmed by 4 bases and J by 4 bases, 13 bases remained unmatched. Germline V gives CDR1 SGDLS, CDR2 YYNGEE. CDR3 sequence: CASSPPLTGHGYGYTF. CDR3 nucleotides: TGTGCCAGCAGCCCCCCCCTGACAGGGCATGGCTATGGCTACACCTTC.

This CDR3 reads CASSAALVSGGEQYF. In DNA form, the CDR3 reads TGTGCCAGCAGCGCAGCTTTGGTCAGTGGTGGCGAGCAGTACTTC. The genes are TRBV9 and TRBJ2-7; D call uncertain. The V end lost 3 bases, the J end lost 6 bases, and 19 bases lay between the germline ends. The CDR3 is 15 residues long. CDR1 and CDR2 from the germline V gene are SGDLS and YYNGEE.

This rearrangement joins TRBV28 to TRBJ1-5; tentative D call: TRBD1 (5 bases). The CDR3 runs to 14 residues. Trimming left V 6 bases short and J 0 bases short, with 9 bases between. Germline CDR1 and CDR2: MDHEN and SYDVKM. CDR3 region: CASSSGGSNQPQHF. CDR3 nucleotides: TGTGCCAGCAGCAGTGGGGGTAGCAATCAGCCCCAGCATTTT.

In the case of this clone: This same CDR3 is encoded by further DNA sequences in the sample. This chain uses TRBV7-2 with TRBJ1-1; 8 bases fit TRBD1. V shed 1 base, J shed 4 bases, and the junction held 2 bases outside the gene matches. The CDR3 is 14 amino acids. Per germline, CDR1 SGHTA and CDR2 FQGNSA. CDR3 nucleotide sequence: TGTGCCAGCAGCTTAGGCCAGGGGGCCACTGAAGCTTTCTTT. Protein sequence: CASSLGQGATEAFF. Filled out from reference TRBV7-2 and TRBJ1-1, the complete variable domain reads GAGVSQSPSNKVTEKGKDVELRCDPISGHTALYWYRQSLGQGLEFLIYFQGNSAPDKSGLPSDRFSAERTGGSVSTLTIQRTQQEDSAVYLCASSLGQGATEAFFGQGTRLTVV.

This clone has just one count. This chain links TRBV6-5 with TRBJ2-5; 8 bases map to TRBD2. The CDR3 runs 14 residues. Germline assignment: CDR1 MNHEY and CDR2 SVGAGI. V shed 6 bases and J 4 bases; nucleotides not matched to a gene: 7. CDR3 region: CASRDSGGPETQYF. In DNA, the CDR3 is TGTGCCAGCAGAGACTCGGGGGGGCCAGAGACCCAGTACTTC.

This clone came up once. V usage is TRBV5-1 and J usage is TRBJ2-1; 8 nucleotides match TRBD1. The CDR3 sequence is 16 residues long. CDR1 and CDR2 (germline): SGHRS, YFSETQ. The V segment lost 2 bases and the J segment 7 bases; nucleotides outside the gene matches: 11. The CDR3 bases are TGCGCCAGCAGCTTTGATAGTGGCCAGGGGGCAAATGAGCAGTTCTTC. It is translated as CASSFDSGQGANEQFF. The variable domain in full, with the rest retrieved from reference TRBV5-1 and TRBJ2-1, is KAGVTQTPRYLIKTRGQQVTLSCSPISGHRSVSWYQQTPGQGLQFLFEYFSETQRNKGNFPGRFSGRQFSNSRSEMNVSTLELGDSALYLCASSFDSGQGANEQFFGPGTRLTVL.

This chain uses TRBV5-1 with TRBJ2-1, with 7 bases identical to TRBD2. This CDR3 has 16 residues. The V gene end was trimmed by 0 bases and the J gene end by 3 bases; junction bases not matched to a gene: 6. Germline V lookup: CDR1 SGHRS, CDR2 YFSETQ. The CDR3 DNA sequence: TGCGCCAGCAGCTTGGTAAGCGGGGCGGGCTACAATGAGCAGTTCTTC. This gives the protein CASSLVSGAGYNEQFF.

This clone has just a few counts. This chain uses TRBV6-1 with TRBJ1-5; 7 nucleotides align to TRBD1. In germline, CDR1 is MNHNS, CDR2 SASEGT. CDR3 length: 13 residues. V lost 8 bases and J lost 0; bases outside the gene matches: 1. Written as DNA, the CDR3 is TGTGCCAGCGACAGGGTTAGCAATCAGCCCCAGCATTTT. As protein: CASDRVSNQPQHF.

J is TRBJ1-2 and V is TRBV2; maybe TRBD1 (5 bases). Trimming left V 8 bases short and J 8 bases short, with 15 bases between. The CDR3 has 12 amino acids. Germline V gene data show CDR1 as SNHLY and CDR2 as FYNNEI. DNA of the CDR3: TGTGCCAGCCGGGTCGGGGGGAACGGCTACACCTTC. Protein sequence: CASRVGGNGYTF.

The chain combines TRBV2 with TRBJ2-1, with 11 positions matching TRBD2. Unmatched junction bases numbered 15, after V lost 7 bases and J lost 7 bases. Germline V gene lookup returns CDR1 SNHLY and CDR2 FYNNEI. This CDR3 comprises 17 residues. CDR3 nucleotide sequence: TGTGCCAGCACCCCACTCTCCGGGACTAGCGGACGGAATGAGCAGTTCTTC. This codes for CASTPLSGTSGRNEQFF.

The chain combines TRBV19 with TRBJ1-4; a possible D gene is TRBD1 (5 bases). Trimming removed 4 bases at V and 3 bases at J, with 9 bases between. Germline V lookup: CDR1 LNHDA, CDR2 SQIVND (reference sequence). This CDR3 has 14 amino acids. CDR3 sequence: CASSNGGANEKLFF. CDR3 sequence (DNA): TGTGCCAGTAGTAATGGGGGGGCTAATGAAAAACTGTTTTTT.

This sequence joins TRBV18 and TRBJ1-5; D unclear. The CDR3 totals 15 residues. Germline loops: CDR1 KGHSH, CDR2 LQKENI. The V gene lost 6 bases and the J gene lost 4 bases, with 16 bases spanning the gap. In nucleotides, the CDR3 is TGTGCCAGCTCCCGAGAAATTGACACTAATCAGCCCCAGCATTTT. It encodes CASSREIDTNQPQHF.

This chain links TRBV29-1 with TRBJ1-2; D call uncertain. The CDR3 spans 13 residues. Trimming shortened V by 2 bases and J by 8 bases, and 15 bases separated the two germline ends. Germline V gene sequence: CDR1 SQVTM, CDR2 ANQGSEA. CDR3 sequence (DNA): TGCAGCGTTGAACAGGTACCCATTCTCGGCTACACCTTC. Its translation: CSVEQVPILGYTF.

V and J are TRBV11-3 and TRBJ2-5; D is undetermined. Trimming left V 1 base short and J 3 bases short, with 15 bases between. CDR3 length equals 16 residues. In germline, CDR1 is SGHNT, CDR2 YENEEA. The CDR3 is CASSLGDPWEKETQYF. The CDR3 DNA reads as TGTGCCAGCAGCTTAGGGGATCCTTGGGAAAAAGAGACCCAGTACTTC.

The chain has TRBV11-2 and TRBJ2-2; D may correspond to TRBD1 or TRBD2 (5 bases each). The V and J ends lost 3 bases and 2 bases respectively, with 10 bases between them. The V gene's germline CDR1 is SGHAT and CDR2 FQNNGV. This CDR3 comprises 15 residues. CDR3 region: CASSLGRDNTGELFF. The CDR3 bases are TGTGCCAGCAGCTTGGGCAGGGACAACACCGGGGAGCTGTTTTTT.

The chain carries TRBV28 and TRBJ2-7; no definite D call. Trimming took off 7 bases at V and 3 bases at J, with 13 bases between the two ends. Germline lookup yields CDR1 MDHEN and CDR2 SYDVKM. The CDR3 covers 13 residues. CDR3 bases: TGTGCCAGCACCCCCCCGAACGGCTACGAGCAGTACTTC. Protein sequence: CASTPPNGYEQYF.

The J gene is TRBJ2-2, the V gene TRBV7-9; D is unresolved. This CDR3 has 14 residues. The V gene's germline CDR1 is SEHNR and CDR2 FQNEAQ (reference sequence). Trimming removed 6 bases from V and 4 bases from J, with 12 bases in between. CDR3 residues: CASSQDIGTGELFF. DNA for the CDR3: TGTGCCAGCAGTCAAGACATCGGCACCGGGGAGCTGTTTTTT.

CDR3 in DNA: TGTGCCAGCAGCTTAGCTTTTCGGGGTTCGAACACTGAAGCTTTCTTT. Protein sequence: CASSLAFRGSNTEAFF. The chain combines TRBV7-9 with TRBJ1-1; no clear D. The CDR3 loop spans 16 amino acids. CDR1 and CDR2 (germline): SEHNR, FQNEAQ (reference sequence). V was cut by 0 bases and J by 1 base, with 12 bases left in between.